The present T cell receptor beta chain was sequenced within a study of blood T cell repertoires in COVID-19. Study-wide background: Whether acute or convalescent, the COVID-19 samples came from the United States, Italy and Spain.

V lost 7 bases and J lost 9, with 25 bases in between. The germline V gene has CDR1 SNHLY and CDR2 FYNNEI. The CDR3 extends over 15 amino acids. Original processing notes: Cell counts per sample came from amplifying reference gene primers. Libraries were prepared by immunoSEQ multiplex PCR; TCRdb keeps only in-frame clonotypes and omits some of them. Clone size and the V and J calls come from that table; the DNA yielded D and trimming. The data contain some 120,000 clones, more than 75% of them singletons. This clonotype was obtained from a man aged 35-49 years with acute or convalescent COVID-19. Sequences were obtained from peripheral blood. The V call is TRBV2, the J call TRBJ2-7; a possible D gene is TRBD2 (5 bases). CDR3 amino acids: CASTERFQQLRGQYF. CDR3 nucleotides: TGTGCCAGCACCGAGCGGTTTCAGCAACTACGAGGGCAGTACTTC. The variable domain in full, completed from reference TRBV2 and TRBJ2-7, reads EPEVTQTPSHQVTQMGQEVILRCVPISNHLYFYWYRQILGQKVEFLVSFYNNEISEKSEIFDDQFSVERPDGSNFTLKIRSTKLEDSAMYFCASTERFQQLRGQYFGPGTRLTVT.